The entry below gives a single TCR beta chain sequence along with its context. Generated by immunoSEQ multiplex PCR, the TCRdb table keeps only in-frame clones and is missing some. Of some 50,000 clones in the sample, about 90% are singletons; the top ten hold roughly 13%. The sample is drawn from a study of OX40 agonist ivuxolimab in advanced cancers. Study-level information: Treatment received earlier with anti-PD-1, anti-PD-L1 or anti-CTLA-4 agents was allowed, and roughly 40% had some.

This sequence originates from an adult with an advanced solid tumor such as melanoma, head and neck, liver or kidney cancer. Specimen: CD4+ or CD8+ T cells sorted from blood, collected in a trial of the OX40 agonist ivuxolimab.

The CDR3 DNA reads TGTGCCAGCAGCATCCGAGCCACTCGACACCTCAATCAGCCCCAGCATTTT. Translation: CASSIRATRHLNQPQHF. The chain employs TRBV27 and TRBJ1-5, with unresolved D. Germline CDR1 and CDR2: MNHEY and SMNVEV (reference sequence). Between the trimmed V and J ends, which lost 6 bases and 3 bases, there was a span of 21 bases. This CDR3 is built from 17 residues.